Following are 7 T cell receptor beta chains from one sample sequenced in a study of PD-L1 blockade in urothelial cancer. Assay: immunoSEQ multiplex PCR; the TCRdb copy retains only in-frame clones and omits some. The sample lists fewer than 55,000 clones, more than 75% occurring once. The source was PBMCs, collected around atezolizumab (anti-PD-L1) treatment. The receptors here all came from a man between 65 and 85 years old with urothelial cancer.

The chain couples TRBV7-7 to TRBJ1-2, with 9 bases aligning to TRBD1. V lost 4 bases to trimming and J lost 0 bases; unmatched junction nucleotides: 12. The CDR3 totals 18 residues. CDR1 and CDR2 (germline): SSHAT, FNYEAQ (reference sequence). DNA for the CDR3: TGTGCCAGCAGCTACGACCGGGACAGGGAAACTCCTAACTATGGCTACACCTTC. It specifies CASSYDRDRETPNYGYTF.

V gene TRBV7-8 combines with J gene TRBJ1-1; D might be TRBD1 (6 bases). V was clipped by 5 bases and J by 11 bases, with 15 bases between them. CDR3 length equals 12 residues. From germline, CDR1 is SGHVS and CDR2 FQNEAQ. This CDR3 reads CASSPNRDKAFF. The CDR3 nucleotides are TGTGCCAGCAGCCCCAACAGGGACAAGGCTTTCTTT.

The rearrangement joins TRBV7-9 to TRBJ2-5; D unclear. Germline CDR1 is SEHNR and CDR2 is FQNEAQ (reference sequence). The CDR3 spans 14 residues. Trimming shortened V by 1 base and J by 4 bases, and 10 bases separated the two germline ends. The CDR3 nucleotides read TGTGCCAGCAGCTTAGGATCTGGGCGAGAGACCCAGTACTTC. This translates into CASSLGSGRETQYF.

This chain joins TRBV5-1 and TRBJ2-5, with TRBD1 matching over 7 bases. Germline V CDR1 and CDR2: SGHRS, YFSETQ. J lost 4 bases, V lost 4 bases, and 10 bases had no gene match. The CDR3 totals 15 residues. The CDR3 here is CASSLSGQSRETQYF. The CDR3 nucleotides are TGCGCCAGCAGCCTTTCGGGACAGAGCAGAGAGACCCAGTACTTC.

The chain employs TRBV14 and TRBJ2-5, with TRBD1 as a possible D gene (5 bases). The V and J ends lost 6 bases and 4 bases respectively, with 15 bases between them. The CDR3 totals 14 residues. Germline lookup yields CDR1 SGHDN and CDR2 FVKESK. In nucleotides, the CDR3 is TGTGCCAGCAGGGAGCAGGGTTTTGGAGAGACCCAGTACTTC. It translates to CASREQGFGETQYF.

The genes are TRBV19 and TRBJ1-1; D uncertain. Germline loops: CDR1 LNHDA, CDR2 SQIVND (reference sequence). There are 13 residues in the CDR3. Between the trimmed V and J ends, which lost 2 bases and 1 base, there was a span of 5 bases. CDR3 nucleotides: TGTGCCAGTAGTATACCAGAGAACACTGAAGCTTTCTTT. Encoded protein: CASSIPENTEAFF. Using reference TRBV19 and TRBJ1-1 for the parts outside the CDR3, the full variable domain is DGGITQSPKYLFRKEGQNVTLSCEQNLNHDAMYWYRQDPGQGLRLIYYSQIVNDFQKGDIAEGYSVSREKKESFPLTVTSAQKNPTAFYLCASSIPENTEAFFGQGTRLTVV.

The DNA for the CDR3 is TGTGCCAGCAGCTTGGAGGCAGGCCATCGTCAGTTCTTC. Translating it yields CASSLEAGHRQFF. The chain couples TRBV5-5 to TRBJ2-1, with D hard to call. The CDR3 totals 13 residues. Germline V gene lookup returns CDR1 SGHKS and CDR2 YYEKEE (reference sequence). Trimming took 0 bases from V and 13 from J, leaving 14 bases between them.